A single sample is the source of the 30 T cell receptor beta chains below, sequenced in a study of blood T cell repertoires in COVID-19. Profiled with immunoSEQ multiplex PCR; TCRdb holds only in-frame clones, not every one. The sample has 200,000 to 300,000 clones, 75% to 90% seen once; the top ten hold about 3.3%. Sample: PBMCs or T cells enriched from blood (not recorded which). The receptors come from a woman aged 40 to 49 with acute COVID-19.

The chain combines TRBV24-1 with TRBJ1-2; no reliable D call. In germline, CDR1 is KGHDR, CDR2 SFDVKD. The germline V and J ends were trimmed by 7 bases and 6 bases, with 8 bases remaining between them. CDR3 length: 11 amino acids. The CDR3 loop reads CATSTGDGYTF. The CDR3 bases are TGTGCCACCAGCACGGGAGATGGCTACACCTTC.

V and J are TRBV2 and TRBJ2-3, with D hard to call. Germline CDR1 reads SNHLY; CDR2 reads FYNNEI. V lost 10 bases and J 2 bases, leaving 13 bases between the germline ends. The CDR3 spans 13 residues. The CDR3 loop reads CAILRQDTDTQYF. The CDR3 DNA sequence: TGTGCCATATTACGGCAGGACACAGATACGCAGTATTTT.

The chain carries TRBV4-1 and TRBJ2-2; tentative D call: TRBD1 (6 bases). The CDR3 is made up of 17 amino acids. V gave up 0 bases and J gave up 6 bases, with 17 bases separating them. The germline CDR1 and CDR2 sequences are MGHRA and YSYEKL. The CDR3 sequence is CASSQDPDRFLAGELFF. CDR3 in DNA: TGCGCCAGCAGCCAAGACCCTGACAGGTTCCTGGCCGGGGAGCTGTTTTTT.

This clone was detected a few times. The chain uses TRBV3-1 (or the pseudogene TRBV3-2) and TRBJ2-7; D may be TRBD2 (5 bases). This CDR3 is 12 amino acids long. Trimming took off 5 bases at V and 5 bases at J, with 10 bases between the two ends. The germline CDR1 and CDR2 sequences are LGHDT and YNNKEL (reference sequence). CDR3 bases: TGTGCCAGCAGCTCCGCCGGGGACGAGCAGTACTTC. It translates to CASSSAGDEQYF.

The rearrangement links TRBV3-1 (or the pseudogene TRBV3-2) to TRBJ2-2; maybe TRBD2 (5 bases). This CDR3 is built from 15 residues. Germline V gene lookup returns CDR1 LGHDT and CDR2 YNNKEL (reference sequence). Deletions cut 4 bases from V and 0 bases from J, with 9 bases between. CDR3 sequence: CASSPTRPNTGELFF. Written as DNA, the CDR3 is TGTGCCAGCAGCCCCACTAGACCGAACACCGGGGAGCTGTTTTTT.

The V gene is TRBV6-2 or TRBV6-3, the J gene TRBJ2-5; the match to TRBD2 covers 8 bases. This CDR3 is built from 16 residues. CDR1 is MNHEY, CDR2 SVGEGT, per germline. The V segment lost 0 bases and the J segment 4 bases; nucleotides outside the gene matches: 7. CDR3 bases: TGTGCCAGCAGTTACTCAGACGGGAGGGAGGGAGAGACCCAGTACTTC. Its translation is CASSYSDGREGETQYF.

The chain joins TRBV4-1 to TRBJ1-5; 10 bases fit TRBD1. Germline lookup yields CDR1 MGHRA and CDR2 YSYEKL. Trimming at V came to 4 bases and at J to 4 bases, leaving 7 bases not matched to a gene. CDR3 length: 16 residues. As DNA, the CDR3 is TGCGCCAGCAGCCCACGGGACAGGGGACAAAATCAGCCCCAGCATTTT. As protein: CASSPRDRGQNQPQHF.

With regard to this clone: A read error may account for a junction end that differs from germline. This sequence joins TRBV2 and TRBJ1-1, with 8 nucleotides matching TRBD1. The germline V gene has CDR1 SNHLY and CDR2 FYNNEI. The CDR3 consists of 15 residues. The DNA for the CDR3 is TGTGCCAGCATTGAAACCGGGACAGGGAACACTGAAGCTTTCTTT. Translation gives CASIETGTGNTEAFF.

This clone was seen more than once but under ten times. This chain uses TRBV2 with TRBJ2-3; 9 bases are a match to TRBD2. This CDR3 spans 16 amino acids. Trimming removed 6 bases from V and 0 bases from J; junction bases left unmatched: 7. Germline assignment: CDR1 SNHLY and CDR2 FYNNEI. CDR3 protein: CASRKTSGASTDTQYF. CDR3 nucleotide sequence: TGTGCCAGCAGGAAGACTAGCGGCGCTAGCACAGATACGCAGTATTTT.

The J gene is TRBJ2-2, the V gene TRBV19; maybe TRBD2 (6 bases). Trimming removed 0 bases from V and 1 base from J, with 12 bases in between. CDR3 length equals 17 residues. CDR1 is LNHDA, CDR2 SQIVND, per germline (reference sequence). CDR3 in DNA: TGTGCCAGTAGTATAGATTCAACTAGCAGGAACACCGGGGAGCTGTTTTTT. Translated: CASSIDSTSRNTGELFF.

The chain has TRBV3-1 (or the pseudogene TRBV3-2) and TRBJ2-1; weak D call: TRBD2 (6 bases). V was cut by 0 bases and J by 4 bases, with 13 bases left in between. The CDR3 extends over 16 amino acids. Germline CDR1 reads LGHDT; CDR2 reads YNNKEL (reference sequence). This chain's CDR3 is CASSQEEGPNYNEQFF. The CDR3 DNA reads TGTGCCAGCAGCCAAGAGGAGGGTCCTAATTACAATGAGCAGTTCTTC.

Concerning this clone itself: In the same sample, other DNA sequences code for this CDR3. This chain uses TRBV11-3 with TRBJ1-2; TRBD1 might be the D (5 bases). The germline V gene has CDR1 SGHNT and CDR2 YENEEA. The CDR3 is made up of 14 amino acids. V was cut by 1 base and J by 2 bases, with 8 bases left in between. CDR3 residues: CASSLGQGNYGYTF. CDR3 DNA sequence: TGTGCCAGCAGCTTAGGTCAGGGAAACTATGGCTACACCTTC.

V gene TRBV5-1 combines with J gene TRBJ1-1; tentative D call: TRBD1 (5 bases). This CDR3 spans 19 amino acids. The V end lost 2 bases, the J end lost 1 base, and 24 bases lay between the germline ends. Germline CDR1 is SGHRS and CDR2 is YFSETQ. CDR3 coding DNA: TGCGCCAGCAGCTTTATGGGGCTTTCGGTCATGGCTACGAACACTGAAGCTTTCTTT. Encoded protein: CASSFMGLSVMATNTEAFF.

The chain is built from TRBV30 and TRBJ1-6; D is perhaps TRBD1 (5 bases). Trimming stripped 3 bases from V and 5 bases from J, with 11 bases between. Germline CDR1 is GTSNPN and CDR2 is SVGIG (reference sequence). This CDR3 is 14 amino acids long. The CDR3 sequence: CAWRGGGNNSPLHF. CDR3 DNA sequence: TGTGCCTGGAGGGGGGGAGGGAATAATTCACCCCTCCACTTT.

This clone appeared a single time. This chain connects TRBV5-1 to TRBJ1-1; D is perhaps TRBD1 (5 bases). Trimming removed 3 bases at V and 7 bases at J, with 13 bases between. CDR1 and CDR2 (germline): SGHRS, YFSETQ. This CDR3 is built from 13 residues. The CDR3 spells CASSWGDSVEAFF. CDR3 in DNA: TGCGCCAGCAGCTGGGGCGACAGTGTTGAAGCTTTCTTT.

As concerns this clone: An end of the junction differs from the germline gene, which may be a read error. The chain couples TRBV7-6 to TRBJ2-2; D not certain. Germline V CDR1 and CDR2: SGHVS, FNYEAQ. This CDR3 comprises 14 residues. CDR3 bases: TGTGCCAGCAGCCCCTGGGCAAACAACGGGGAGCTGTTTTTT. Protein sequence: CASSPWANNGELFF.

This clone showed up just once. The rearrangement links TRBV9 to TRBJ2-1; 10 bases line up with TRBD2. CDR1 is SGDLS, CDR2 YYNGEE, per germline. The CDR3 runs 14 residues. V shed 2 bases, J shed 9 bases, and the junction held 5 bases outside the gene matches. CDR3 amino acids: CASSVGTSEFEQFF. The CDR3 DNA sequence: TGTGCCAGCAGCGTCGGGACTAGCGAGTTTGAGCAGTTCTTC.

The DNA of the CDR3 is TGTGCCAGCAGCCAACTAGCGGGAGAGAATGAGCAGTTCTTC. It yields the protein CASSQLAGENEQFF. The rearrangement uses TRBV6-5 and TRBJ2-1; 11 bases are a match to TRBD2. J gave up 7 bases and V 6 bases, and 5 bases lay outside the gene matches. The CDR3 covers 14 residues. Germline V gene lookup returns CDR1 MNHEY and CDR2 SVGAGI.

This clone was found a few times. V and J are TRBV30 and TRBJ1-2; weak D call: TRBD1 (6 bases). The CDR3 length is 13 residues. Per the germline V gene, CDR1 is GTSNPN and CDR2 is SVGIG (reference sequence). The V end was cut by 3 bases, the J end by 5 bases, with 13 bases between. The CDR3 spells CAWRDWDTYGYTF. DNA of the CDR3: TGTGCCTGGAGGGACTGGGACACGTATGGCTACACCTTC.

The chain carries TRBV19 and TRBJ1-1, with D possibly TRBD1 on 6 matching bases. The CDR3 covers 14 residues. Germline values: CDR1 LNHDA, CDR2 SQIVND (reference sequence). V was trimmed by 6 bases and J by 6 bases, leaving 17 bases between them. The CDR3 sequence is CASSRGGDRAEAFF. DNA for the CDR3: TGTGCCAGTAGCAGGGGAGGGGATCGAGCTGAAGCTTTCTTT.

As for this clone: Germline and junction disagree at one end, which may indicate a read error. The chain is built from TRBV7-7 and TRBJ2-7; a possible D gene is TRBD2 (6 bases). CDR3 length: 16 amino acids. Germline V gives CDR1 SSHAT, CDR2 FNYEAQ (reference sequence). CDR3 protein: CASSLGDFPIPYEQYF. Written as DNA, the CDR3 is TGTGCTAGCAGCCTTGGGGACTTCCCCATTCCCTACGAGCAGTACTTC.

Written as DNA, the CDR3 is TGTGCCAGTAGTACAGGTGAAGGACTAGCCTACAATGAGCAGTTCTTC. Translation gives CASSTGEGLAYNEQFF. The V and J genes are TRBV19 and TRBJ2-1, with 7 bases that match TRBD2. Looked up from germline, CDR1 is LNHDA and CDR2 is SQIVND (reference sequence). This CDR3 is built from 16 residues. V trimming: 4 bases; J trimming: 2 bases; junction bases outside the gene matches: 8.

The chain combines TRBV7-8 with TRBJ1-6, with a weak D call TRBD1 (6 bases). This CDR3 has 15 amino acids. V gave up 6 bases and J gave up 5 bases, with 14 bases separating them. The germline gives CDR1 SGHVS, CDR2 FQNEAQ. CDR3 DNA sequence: TGTGCCAGCAGGCCAACGGACAGTGATAATTCACCCCTCCACTTT. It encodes CASRPTDSDNSPLHF.

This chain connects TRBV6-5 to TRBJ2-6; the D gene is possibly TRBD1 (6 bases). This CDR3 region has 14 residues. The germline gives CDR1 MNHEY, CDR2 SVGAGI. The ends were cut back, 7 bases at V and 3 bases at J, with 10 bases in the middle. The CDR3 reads CASNTGLGANVLTF. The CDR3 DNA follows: TGTGCCAGCAACACAGGGCTTGGGGCCAACGTCCTGACTTTC.

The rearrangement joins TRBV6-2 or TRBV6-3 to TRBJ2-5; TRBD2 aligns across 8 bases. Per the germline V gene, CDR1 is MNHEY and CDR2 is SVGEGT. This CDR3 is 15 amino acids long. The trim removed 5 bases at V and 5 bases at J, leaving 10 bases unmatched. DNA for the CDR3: TGTGCCAGCAGTACCACCGGGACTAGTGGCGAGACCCAGTACTTC. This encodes CASSTTGTSGETQYF.

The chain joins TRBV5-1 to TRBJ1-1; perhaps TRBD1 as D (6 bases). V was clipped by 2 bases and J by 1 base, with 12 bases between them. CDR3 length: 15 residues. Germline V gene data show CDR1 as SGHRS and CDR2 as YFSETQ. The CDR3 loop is CASSFGQSGNTEAFF. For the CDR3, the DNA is TGCGCCAGCAGCTTTGGACAGTCTGGGAACACTGAAGCTTTCTTT.

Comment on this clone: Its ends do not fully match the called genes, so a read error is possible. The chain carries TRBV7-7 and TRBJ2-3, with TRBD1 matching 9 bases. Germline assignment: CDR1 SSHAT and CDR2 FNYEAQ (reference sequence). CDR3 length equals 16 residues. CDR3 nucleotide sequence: TGTGCTAGCAGCCCACAGGGGGCGGATCCCACAGATACGCAGTATTTT. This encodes CASSPQGADPTDTQYF.

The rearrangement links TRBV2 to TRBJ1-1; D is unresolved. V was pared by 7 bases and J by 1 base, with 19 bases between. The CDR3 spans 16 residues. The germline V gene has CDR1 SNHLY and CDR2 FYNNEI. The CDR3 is CASTLETQSPNTEAFF. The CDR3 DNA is TGTGCCAGCACTCTCGAGACACAGTCTCCGAACACTGAAGCTTTCTTT.

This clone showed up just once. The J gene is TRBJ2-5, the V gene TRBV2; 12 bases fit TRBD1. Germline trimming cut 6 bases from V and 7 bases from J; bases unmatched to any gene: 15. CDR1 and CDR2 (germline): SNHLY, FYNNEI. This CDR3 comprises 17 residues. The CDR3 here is CASRSPGQGANRRTQYF. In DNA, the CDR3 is TGTGCCAGCAGGTCACCGGGACAGGGGGCGAATCGACGGACCCAGTACTTC. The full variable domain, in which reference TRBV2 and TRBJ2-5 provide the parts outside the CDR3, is EPEVTQTPSHQVTQMGQEVILRCVPISNHLYFYWYRQILGQKVEFLVSFYNNEISEKSEIFDDQFSVERPDGSNFTLKIRSTKLEDSAMYFCASRSPGQGANRRTQYFGPGTRLLVL.

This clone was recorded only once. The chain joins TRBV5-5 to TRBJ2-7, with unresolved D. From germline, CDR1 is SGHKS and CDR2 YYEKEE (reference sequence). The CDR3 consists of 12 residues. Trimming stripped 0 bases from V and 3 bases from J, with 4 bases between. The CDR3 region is CASSLADYEQYF. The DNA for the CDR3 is TGTGCCAGCAGCTTGGCAGACTACGAGCAGTACTTC.